The rows below give T cell receptor beta chains drawn from one sample of a study of T cell repertoires in cytomegalovirus infection. Each CDR3 protein is one row after TCRdb ran MiXCR on the reads. The sample holds approximately 1,000,000 distinct CDR3 sequences; 30% to 40% are singletons and the top ten take 11% to 15%. These TCRs are of unknown antigen specificity. The sequences come from cultured CD8+ T cells from PBMCs, collected from culture after CMV antigen stimulation. The receptor source for this set is a human donor in good health (CMV status not recorded). Some clones in this sample may be carry-over from other donors' samples. Both conserved end residues are trimmed from each CDR3. The order of the fields is J gene, V gene, D gene, CDR3 protein. D genes are given only for firm matches.

TRBJ1-2	TRBV27	TRBD1	ASSLGQGYGYT
TRBJ2-7	TRBV6-2/TRBV6-3	TRBD2	ASRSPSGGFYEQY
TRBJ1-5	TRBV7-6	TRBD1	ASSASRGAGGSQPQH
TRBJ2-7	TRBV5-5	TRBD2	ASGGISGNSYEQY
TRBJ1-5	TRBV7-6	NA	ASSLAGVRQPQH
TRBJ2-4	TRBV5-6	NA	ASTTGDQNIQY
TRBJ1-5	TRBV7-9	NA	ASLWRASNQPQH
TRBJ2-1	TRBV20-1	TRBD1	SAWDSGIYEQF
TRBJ2-2	TRBV4-1	NA	ASSQDTGELF
TRBJ2-1	TRBV19	TRBD1	ASTPPGTGVHEQF
TRBJ1-5	TRBV6-1	NA	DSSEWAGNTQPQH
TRBJ2-2	TRBV7-3	NA	ASSLSLGITGELF
TRBJ1-5	TRBV7-2	NA	ASSSIYRNNQPQH
TRBJ2-1	TRBV7-6	NA	ASSAGAGATLNEQF
TRBJ2-1	TRBV6-5	TRBD2	ASSYSERGLYNEQF
TRBJ1-2	TRBV5-4	NA	ASSIWQAPSYGYT
TRBJ2-1	TRBV10-3	NA	AIMVSQGGYNEQF
TRBJ1-2	TRBV7-9	TRBD1	ASSSTNRGHGYT